Listed below are T cell receptor beta chains from one sample, sequenced in a study of control samples from healthy donors and cancer patients. The assay was immunoSEQ multiplex PCR, and TCRdb's table has in-frame clones only and misses some. The data contain hundreds of thousands of clones, 75% to 95% of them singletons. Sequencing was carried out using PBMCs. The receptor set was obtained from a man between 40 and 49 years old with head and neck cancer. Both conserved end residues are part of each CDR3. A D gene is named only where the DNA matches it firmly. The listing skips clone size in some rows; elsewhere it reads once, few, many or a size class.

j_call: TRBJ1-1; d_call: -; v_call: TRBV29-1; clone_size: -; cdr3_nt: TGCAGCGCAGACCTCCGCTCCGGGAACACTGAAGCTTTCTTT; cdr3_aa: CSADLRSGNTEAFF
j_call: TRBJ2-1; d_call: TRBD1; v_call: TRBV7-3; clone_size: -; cdr3_nt: TGTGCCAGCAGCTTAATAGGACAGGGTGGCGTTGAGCAGTTCTTC; cdr3_aa: CASSLIGQGGVEQFF
j_call: TRBJ1-4; d_call: TRBD1; v_call: TRBV27; clone_size: -; cdr3_nt: TGTGCCAGCAGGGCGCGACAGGGATCAGAAAAACTGTTTTTT; cdr3_aa: CASRARQGSEKLFF
j_call: TRBJ2-7; d_call: TRBD1; v_call: TRBV29-1; clone_size: -; cdr3_nt: TGCAGCGTCGGGGACAGTTTCTACGAGCAGTACTTC; cdr3_aa: CSVGDSFYEQYF
j_call: TRBJ2-1; d_call: TRBD1; v_call: TRBV6-5; clone_size: -; cdr3_nt: TGTGCCAGCAGTTCTGACAGGGGCCAATACAATGAGCAGTTCTTC; cdr3_aa: CASSSDRGQYNEQFF
j_call: TRBJ2-7; d_call: TRBD2; v_call: TRBV27; clone_size: -; cdr3_nt: TGTGCCAGCAGTTTTACGCAAACTCGGGCTAGCGGGAGTGTCGAGCAGTACTTC; cdr3_aa: CASSFTQTRASGSVEQYF
j_call: TRBJ1-6; d_call: -; v_call: TRBV19; clone_size: -; cdr3_nt: TGTGCCAGTAGGGTCGAGGGGGATTCACCCCTCCACTTT; cdr3_aa: CASRVEGDSPLHF
j_call: TRBJ2-5; d_call: -; v_call: TRBV29-1; clone_size: -; cdr3_nt: TGCAGCGTTCCGGACGATCAAGAGACCCAGTACTTC; cdr3_aa: CSVPDDQETQYF
j_call: TRBJ1-1; d_call: -; v_call: TRBV6-5; clone_size: -; cdr3_nt: TGTGCCAGCAGTTACTCGCCTCGGACTGAAGCTTTCTTT; cdr3_aa: CASSYSPRTEAFF
j_call: TRBJ1-3; d_call: -; v_call: TRBV4-3; clone_size: -; cdr3_nt: TGCGCCAGCAGCCGTCGTTCGGGACATGGAAACACCATATATTTT; cdr3_aa: CASSRRSGHGNTIYF
j_call: TRBJ2-5; d_call: TRBD2; v_call: TRBV6-1; clone_size: -; cdr3_nt: TGTGCCAGCAGTGAAGCTCTAGCGGGAGGTCAAGAGACCCAGTACTTC; cdr3_aa: CASSEALAGGQETQYF
j_call: TRBJ1-3; d_call: TRBD1; v_call: TRBV7-2; clone_size: -; cdr3_nt: TGTGCCAGCAGCTTACAACAGGGGAGTACTGGAAACACCATATATTTT; cdr3_aa: CASSLQQGSTGNTIYF
j_call: TRBJ1-1; d_call: -; v_call: TRBV28; clone_size: -; cdr3_nt: TGTGCCAGCAGCCGAGGCGGGGGGCGGTCCACTGAAGCTTTCTTT; cdr3_aa: CASSRGGGRSTEAFF
j_call: TRBJ2-7; d_call: TRBD1; v_call: TRBV6-5; clone_size: -; cdr3_nt: TGTGCCATCACTTTTGGGACAGGTTTCTACGAGCAGTACTTC; cdr3_aa: CAITFGTGFYEQYF
j_call: TRBJ2-1; d_call: TRBD2; v_call: TRBV19; clone_size: -; cdr3_nt: TGTGCCAGTAATGAGGGACTAGACTCCTACAATGAGCAGTTCTTC; cdr3_aa: CASNEGLDSYNEQFF
j_call: TRBJ2-7; d_call: TRBD1; v_call: TRBV6-6; clone_size: -; cdr3_nt: TGTGCCAGCAGTTACTCTCCCCCTCGGACAGGGAGCGAGCAGTACTTC; cdr3_aa: CASSYSPPRTGSEQYF
j_call: TRBJ1-5; d_call: -; v_call: TRBV19; clone_size: -; cdr3_nt: TGTGCCAGTATCCAAGGGGGGGGCACCCAGCCCCAGCATTTT; cdr3_aa: CASIQGGGTQPQHF
j_call: TRBJ2-1; d_call: -; v_call: TRBV5-8; clone_size: once; cdr3_nt: TGTGCCAGCAGCTTACTGGCAGGGACCTACAATGAGCAGTTCTTC; cdr3_aa: CASSLLAGTYNEQFF
j_call: TRBJ2-2; d_call: -; v_call: TRBV28; clone_size: -; cdr3_nt: TGTGCCAGCAGTTCGATTGGACTCGCCTCCGGGGAGCTGTTTTTT; cdr3_aa: CASSSIGLASGELFF
j_call: TRBJ2-3; d_call: -; v_call: TRBV4-2; clone_size: -; cdr3_nt: TGTGCCAGCAGCTACGATCCCCCAGGGAGCACAGATACGCAGTATTTT; cdr3_aa: CASSYDPPGSTDTQYF
j_call: TRBJ1-1; d_call: -; v_call: TRBV6-5; clone_size: few; cdr3_nt: TGTGCCAGCAGTTACTCGAGAGGGAGCCTCGGCACTGAAGCTTTCTTT; cdr3_aa: CASSYSRGSLGTEAFF
j_call: TRBJ2-7; d_call: TRBD1; v_call: TRBV5-6; clone_size: -; cdr3_nt: TGTGCCAGTGGACAGGGTGTGTACGAGCAGTACTTC; cdr3_aa: CASGQGVYEQYF
j_call: TRBJ2-1; d_call: -; v_call: TRBV6-2/TRBV6-3; clone_size: -; cdr3_nt: TGTGCCAGCACCCCTAGCTCCCTCAATGAGCAGTTCTTC; cdr3_aa: CASTPSSLNEQFF
j_call: TRBJ2-3; d_call: TRBD1; v_call: TRBV6-5; clone_size: few; cdr3_nt: TGTGCCAGCAGCATAGACAGGGCGGGCACAGATACGCAGTATTTT; cdr3_aa: CASSIDRAGTDTQYF
j_call: TRBJ1-1; d_call: -; v_call: TRBV5-1; clone_size: -; cdr3_nt: TGCGCCAGCAGCTGGGAAGGTACTGAAGCTTTCTTT; cdr3_aa: CASSWEGTEAFF
j_call: TRBJ1-2; d_call: -; v_call: TRBV25-1; clone_size: -; cdr3_nt: TGTGCCAGCAGTTTCGATCTGGGAGCTGGCTACACCTTC; cdr3_aa: CASSFDLGAGYTF
j_call: TRBJ1-1; d_call: -; v_call: TRBV27; clone_size: -; cdr3_nt: TGTGCCAGCAGTTTTTCTCGGGGGACTGAAGCTTTCTTT; cdr3_aa: CASSFSRGTEAFF
j_call: TRBJ1-2; d_call: -; v_call: TRBV28; clone_size: -; cdr3_nt: TGTGCCAGCAGTTTAGGCCAGCTCCTGAACTATGGCTACACCTTC; cdr3_aa: CASSLGQLLNYGYTF
j_call: TRBJ1-1; d_call: -; v_call: TRBV5-1; clone_size: -; cdr3_nt: TGCGCCAGCAGCTGGGGGAAGGACACTGAAGCTTTCTTT; cdr3_aa: CASSWGKDTEAFF
j_call: TRBJ1-5; d_call: -; v_call: TRBV7-2; clone_size: -; cdr3_nt: TGTGCCAGCAGCTTACACGGCACCGGGGGACAGCCCCAGCATTTT; cdr3_aa: CASSLHGTGGQPQHF
j_call: TRBJ1-1; d_call: -; v_call: TRBV28; clone_size: once; cdr3_nt: TGTGCCAGCAGCCCCCCCGGACTGACGAACACTGAAGCTTTCTTT; cdr3_aa: CASSPPGLTNTEAFF
j_call: TRBJ2-3; d_call: -; v_call: TRBV6-1; clone_size: once; cdr3_nt: TGTGCCAGCAGTGAACTTAGGCGGAGTAGCACAGATACGCAGTATTTT; cdr3_aa: CASSELRRSSTDTQYF
j_call: TRBJ1-2; d_call: -; v_call: TRBV11-2; clone_size: -; cdr3_nt: TGTGCCAGCAGCCCTCCGGCTGGCTACACCTTC; cdr3_aa: CASSPPAGYTF
j_call: TRBJ1-1; d_call: -; v_call: TRBV14; clone_size: -; cdr3_nt: TGTGCCAGCAGCCTCCCGGGCGCCACGGGCACTGAAGCTTTCTTT; cdr3_aa: CASSLPGATGTEAFF
j_call: TRBJ2-1; d_call: -; v_call: TRBV2; clone_size: -; cdr3_nt: TGTGCCAGCAGACTGAGGACAGACAATGAGCAGTTCTTC; cdr3_aa: CASRLRTDNEQFF
j_call: TRBJ2-7; d_call: TRBD1; v_call: TRBV2; clone_size: -; cdr3_nt: TGTGCCAGCAGGGAGACAGGGGACGAGCAGTACTTC; cdr3_aa: CASRETGDEQYF
j_call: TRBJ2-1; d_call: TRBD1; v_call: TRBV11-2; clone_size: -; cdr3_nt: TGTGCCAGCAGCTTGGGGACAGGGGGGGACAATGAGCAGTTCTTC; cdr3_aa: CASSLGTGGDNEQFF
j_call: TRBJ1-1; d_call: -; v_call: TRBV6-5; clone_size: -; cdr3_nt: TGTGCCAGCAGTCGGGACCTCACTGAAGCTTTCTTT; cdr3_aa: CASSRDLTEAFF
j_call: TRBJ2-1; d_call: -; v_call: TRBV29-1; clone_size: -; cdr3_nt: TGCAGCGCCCGGAGCTCCTACAATGAGCAGTTCTTC; cdr3_aa: CSARSSYNEQFF
j_call: TRBJ1-4; d_call: -; v_call: TRBV6-6; clone_size: -; cdr3_nt: TGTGCCAGCACCCTCCGGACACAGGAACGTGAAAAACTGTTTTTT; cdr3_aa: CASTLRTQEREKLFF
j_call: TRBJ2-7; d_call: TRBD1; v_call: TRBV5-4; clone_size: -; cdr3_nt: TGTGCCAGCAGCTTGGCCGACAGGGGCGCCTACGAGCAGTACTTC; cdr3_aa: CASSLADRGAYEQYF
j_call: TRBJ2-3; d_call: TRBD1; v_call: TRBV19; clone_size: -; cdr3_nt: TGTGCCAGTAGTCCGGACAGGGTTAGCACAGATACGCAGTATTTT; cdr3_aa: CASSPDRVSTDTQYF
j_call: TRBJ2-2; d_call: TRBD2; v_call: TRBV3-1/TRBV3-2; clone_size: -; cdr3_nt: TGTGCCAGCAGCCAAGAGAGCTACGGACTAGCGGGAGTTAACACCGGGGAGCTGTTTTTT; cdr3_aa: CASSQESYGLAGVNTGELFF
j_call: TRBJ1-5; d_call: -; v_call: TRBV6-4; clone_size: -; cdr3_nt: TGTGCCAGCAGTGCGGAGGCATGGAATCAGCCCCAGCATTTT; cdr3_aa: CASSAEAWNQPQHF
j_call: TRBJ2-6; d_call: -; v_call: TRBV4-2; clone_size: -; cdr3_nt: TGTGCCAGCAGCCAAGATCAGGGATCTGGGGCCAACGTCCTGACTTTC; cdr3_aa: CASSQDQGSGANVLTF
j_call: TRBJ1-5; d_call: -; v_call: TRBV6-6; clone_size: -; cdr3_nt: TGTGCCAGCAGTTATTCCCACCTCAATCAGCCCCAGCATTTT; cdr3_aa: CASSYSHLNQPQHF
j_call: TRBJ1-1; d_call: -; v_call: TRBV5-1; clone_size: -; cdr3_nt: TGCGCCAGCAGCTTGGGGGACGGGGGGACGAACACTGAAGCTTTCTTT; cdr3_aa: CASSLGDGGTNTEAFF
j_call: TRBJ1-1; d_call: TRBD1; v_call: TRBV30; clone_size: -; cdr3_nt: TGTGCCTGGAGAAGTGACAGGGGCACTGAAGCTTTCTTT; cdr3_aa: CAWRSDRGTEAFF
j_call: TRBJ2-5; d_call: -; v_call: TRBV14; clone_size: once; cdr3_nt: TGTGCCAGCAGCCAAGCTTCCCGGTACCCCCAAGAGACCCAGTACTTC; cdr3_aa: CASSQASRYPQETQYF
j_call: TRBJ1-2; d_call: TRBD1; v_call: TRBV5-1; clone_size: -; cdr3_nt: TGCGCCAGCAGCGCGACAGGGACCTATGGCTACACCTTC; cdr3_aa: CASSATGTYGYTF
j_call: TRBJ2-7; d_call: TRBD1; v_call: TRBV30; clone_size: -; cdr3_nt: TGTGCCTGGAGTAGGCAGGGGGTTGACGAGCAGTACTTC; cdr3_aa: CAWSRQGVDEQYF
j_call: TRBJ2-3; d_call: TRBD2; v_call: TRBV10-3; clone_size: -; cdr3_nt: TGTGCCATCACCCCCGGGACTAGCAGGAGCACAGATACGCAGTATTTT; cdr3_aa: CAITPGTSRSTDTQYF
j_call: TRBJ1-5; d_call: TRBD1; v_call: TRBV2; clone_size: -; cdr3_nt: TGTGCCAGCAGGGAGGGGGACAGCTCCTATAGCAATCAGCCCCAGCATTTT; cdr3_aa: CASREGDSSYSNQPQHF